This T cell receptor (beta chain) was captured by sequencing in a study of blood T cells in healthy people across ages. Trimming removed 0 bases from V and 5 bases from J, with 8 bases in between. CDR1 MNHEY and CDR2 SVGEGT come from the germline V gene. The CDR3 runs 14 residues. This clonotype was counted many times. A second roughly 6 to 12 cycle PCR used barcoded and J-beta primers. TCRdb ran MiXCR on the 5' RACE reads and lists one entry per CDR3 protein. Among roughly 900,000 distinct CDR3 sequences listed, less than 35% were seen once. This receptor was obtained from an elderly woman in good health. The specimen sequenced was blood. The genes are TRBV6-2 or TRBV6-3 and TRBJ2-1; D not certain. The CDR3 spells CASSYSNVDNEQFF. The DNA of the CDR3 is TGTGCCAGCAGTTACTCGAACGTGGACAATGAGCAGTTCTTC.